Following are 10 T cell receptor beta chains from one sample sequenced in a study of CD8 T cells in ankylosing spondylitis. TCRdb re-called the 5' RACE reads with MiXCR, one entry per CDR3 protein. The sample includes 230,000 or so distinct CDR3 sequences, under 20% of them seen just once. Material: blood, either unsorted or a sorted T cell fraction (not recorded which). The source is a male donor with ankylosing spondylitis or in good health (not recorded which).

This chain connects TRBV29-1 to TRBJ2-6; TRBD1 or TRBD2 may be the D gene (6 bases each). The CDR3 covers 16 residues. Trimming removed 1 base from V and 0 bases from J, with 10 bases in between. Looked up from germline, CDR1 is SQVTM and CDR2 is ANQGSEA. In DNA, the CDR3 is TGCAGCGTTGAAGCACAGGGACTCTCTGGGGCCAACGTCCTGACTTTC. Translating gives CSVEAQGLSGANVLTF.

This clonotype has ten or more counts. The chain is built from TRBV4-1 and TRBJ2-4; 9 nucleotides line up with TRBD1. The V segment lost 2 bases and the J segment 6 bases; nucleotides outside the gene matches: 5. Germline values: CDR1 MGHRA, CDR2 YSYEKL. The CDR3 totals 15 residues. CDR3 loop: CASSQLTGGINIQYF. In nucleotides, the CDR3 is TGCGCCAGCAGCCAATTGACAGGGGGAATAAACATTCAGTACTTC.

This chain links TRBV12-3 or TRBV12-4 with TRBJ2-7; 7 bases fit TRBD2. This CDR3 is built from 14 residues. V lost 3 bases, J lost 3 bases, and 5 bases stayed unmatched. CDR3 sequence: CASSLTSPDYEQYF. CDR3 DNA sequence: TGTGCCAGCAGTTTGACTAGCCCTGACTACGAGCAGTACTTC.

This chain uses TRBV5-1 with TRBJ2-5; the D is unclear. V shed 1 base and J shed 1 base, with 8 bases lying between them. This CDR3 comprises 14 residues. Looked up from germline, CDR1 is SGHRS and CDR2 is YFSETQ. CDR3 loop: CASSLMQSQETQYF. CDR3 DNA: TGCGCCAGCAGCTTGATGCAGTCCCAAGAGACCCAGTACTTC.

This clonotype was detected a few times. The chain couples TRBV6-5 to TRBJ2-7; 12 bases agree with TRBD2. Germline V lookup: CDR1 MNHEY, CDR2 SVGAGI. With V trimmed by 2 bases and J by 5 bases, 4 bases remained unmatched. CDR3 size: 15 residues. CDR3 loop: CASSYRLAGAHEQYF. The CDR3 DNA is TGTGCCAGCAGTTACCGACTAGCGGGAGCGCACGAGCAGTACTTC.

The chain has TRBV7-2 and TRBJ1-5; D uncertain. V was trimmed by 0 bases and J by 12 bases, leaving 9 bases between them. The germline gives CDR1 SGHTA, CDR2 FQGNSA. The CDR3 contains 12 residues. DNA for the CDR3: TGTGCCAGCAGCTTAGCAGGCGGCAACCAGCATTTT. It codes for CASSLAGGNQHF.

This clonotype was seen ten or more times. The CDR3 is CASSSPLDRDHGYTF. Written as DNA, the CDR3 is TGTGCCAGCAGTTCTCCGCTGGACAGGGACCATGGCTACACCTTC. The V gene is TRBV12-3 or TRBV12-4, the J gene TRBJ1-2, with TRBD1 matching over 8 bases. V lost 4 bases and J lost 6; bases outside the gene matches: 10. The CDR3 has 15 amino acids.

The chain has TRBV4-1 and TRBJ2-5; unclear D gene. CDR3 length: 18 residues. Germline loops: CDR1 MGHRA, CDR2 YSYEKL. V gave up 0 bases and J gave up 2 bases, with 19 bases separating them. CDR3 region: CASSQDRTAFPKQETQYF. The CDR3 DNA reads TGCGCCAGCAGCCAAGACAGAACAGCCTTCCCCAAACAAGAGACCCAGTACTTC.

The rearrangement uses TRBV24-1 and TRBJ1-4; 9 nucleotides line up with TRBD1. J lost 7 bases, V lost 7 bases, and 3 bases had no gene match. CDR3 length: 13 amino acids. In germline, CDR1 is KGHDR, CDR2 SFDVKD. For the CDR3, the DNA is TGTGCCACCAGATCGACAGGGGGTGAAAAACTGTTTTTT. The encoded protein is CATRSTGGEKLFF.

This chain connects TRBV3-1 to TRBJ2-7; 12 nucleotides line up with TRBD2. Germline values: CDR1 LGHDT, CDR2 YNNKEL (reference sequence). The CDR3 spans 17 residues. Unmatched junction bases numbered 11, after V lost 4 bases and J lost 4 bases. CDR3 sequence reads: CASSRTSLAGGWYEQYF. The CDR3 DNA is TGTGCCAGCAGCCGCACGTCCCTAGCGGGAGGGTGGTACGAGCAGTACTTC.